This TCR beta chain emerged from a study of blood T cells in healthy people across ages (dated by TCRdb to the mid-2010s). Some background on the complete study: In model experiments, roughly one uniquely barcoded TCR beta cDNA molecule per two T cells was captured by template switching. To track age-related changes in TCR beta repertoire diversity, the study relied on deep sequencing normalized with unique cDNA molecular identifiers. Donors were grouped into four age groups: young (average approximately 16 years), middle-aged (about 38), aged (roughly 67) and long-lived (approximately 82). To avoid experimental bias, donors of different ages were randomly spread across the sequencing lanes. The study analyzed two additional independent replicas of 1 million unique cDNA reads from the same blood draw for two donors, one aged 18 to 30 and one aged 80 or older.

The donors were roughly 38 Caucasian individuals from Russia, aged 6 to 90 years, who were systemically healthy. Approximately 9.3 milliliters of peripheral blood were drawn from each donor into EDTA-treated Vacutainer tubes. Ficoll-Paque density-gradient centrifugation was used to isolate PBMCs, with at least 6 million per sample. Total RNA, at least 5 micrograms per sample, was extracted from PBMCs with Trizol reagent. For every donor, flow cytometry on a PBMC aliquot measured the percentage of naive CD45RAhigh/CD27high T cells. Library prep was done by 5' RACE. The sample was run on an Illumina HiSeq 2500. A second PCR of roughly 7 to 12 cycles was run with a J-beta primer mix and a sample-barcoded 5' primer. A template-switch 5' adaptor carrying 12 random nucleotides introduced a unique molecular identifier onto each TCR beta cDNA molecule. Each sample yielded at least 2.5 million CDR3-containing paired-end reads. All of the RNA was converted into first-strand cDNA using the Mint cDNA synthesis kit, with a TRBC-specific oligonucleotide serving as the primer. All cDNA was treated with uracil-DNA glycosylase and then went through a first 18-cycle PCR with the universal primers M1SS and BC2_uni_R. As for how the authors treated the data: For normalization, 1 million high-quality reads, each with a distinct molecular identifier, were randomly selected from each sample. Instead of being binned into consensus sequences, reads with shared molecular identifiers were discarded. CDR3 identification, clonotype clustering and error correction used MiTCR with a Q25 quality threshold and the strictest error-elimination algorithm. A nonparametric unseen species model using Euler transformation provided a lower-bound estimate of total TCR beta diversity. TCRdb redid the processing of the public reads, applying fastp at Q25 and MiXCR, and retained in-frame beta chains. For every CDR3 protein sequence, its rows merge into one entry that carries the most common genes and DNA. Clone size and V and J calls follow TCRdb, not the original study. Recorded for this sample are 1.5 million to 2 million distinct CDR3 sequences; around 50% of them occurred a single time. The ten largest clones add up to approximately 2.1% of the sample.

Taken from cysteine to phenylalanine, the CDR3 has 13 residues. Kept here is only the CDR3 DNA, which spans 39 bases and is read in frame from base 1. Here V drops 4 bases and J drops 11 bases, and the junction holds 8 bases not matched to any gene. Of note for this clonotype: Its antigen is still unknown. No base quality values were provided; no much bigger clone lies one nucleotide off.

General study outcomes and caveats: Compared with the aged group, the long-lived group had more naive CD4+ T cells, fewer expanded clones and increased TCR diversity, a pattern suggesting age selection. Because donor CMV infection status was unknown, age-related changes in expanded clonotypes were potentially confounded. Total diversity estimates from one million sequenced T cells were considered lower bounds and underestimates. There was a strong correlation between observed TCR beta diversity and the percentage of naive T cells measured by flow cytometry. Observed TCR beta diversity per million T cells fell roughly linearly with age, and a significant reduction was already apparent by age roughly 40. Conclusive comparison of naive and antigen-experienced compartments was prevented by the profiling of bulk unsorted PBMCs.

The chain is made from TRBV6-7 and TRBJ1-5, and 7 junction bases match TRBD1. TRBV6-7 is recorded as an ORF, its role being uncertain. Specimen: blood. The receptor comes from a woman aged 40 to 50 in good health. The CDR3 has the sequence CASSSGGLGAQHF. At the DNA level, the sequence is TGTGCCAGCAGTTCAGGGGGACTTGGAGCCCAGCATTTT.